The 8 T cell receptor beta chains in this list originate from one sample, sequenced in a study of long-term antiretroviral therapy in people with HIV. Assay version v3.0 of immunoSEQ was used, and it was run at survey level. Only in-frame clones appear in the TCRdb table, and some are missing; sequencing was by immunoSEQ multiplex PCR. The sample records about 24,000 clones, roughly 78% being singletons. Specimen: unsorted PBMCs, collected 1.2 years after starting antiretroviral therapy. Source of these receptors: a woman aged 40 to 50 with HIV.

The chain carries TRBV10-2 and TRBJ1-1; TRBD1 matches 9 bases. V was pared by 7 bases and J by 0 bases, with 3 bases of the junction left unmatched. Germline V lookup: CDR1 WSHSY, CDR2 SAAADI. This CDR3 contains 14 residues. CDR3 in amino acids: CASIGTGLNTEAFF. The CDR3 DNA follows: TGCGCCAGCATCGGGACAGGGCTGAACACTGAAGCTTTCTTT.

This chain joins TRBV30 and TRBJ1-1, with unresolved D. The CDR3 is 13 residues long. Germline values: CDR1 GTSNPN, CDR2 SVGIG (reference sequence). Trimming stripped 3 bases from V and 6 bases from J, with 14 bases between. DNA for the CDR3: TGTGCCTGGAGAATCCGGGGAACCCCTGAAGCTTTCTTT. Translated: CAWRIRGTPEAFF.

The rearrangement joins TRBV9 to TRBJ2-7; the match to TRBD1 covers 9 bases. Trimming cost V 0 bases and J 3 bases; bases outside gene matches: 10. The V gene's germline CDR1 is SGDLS and CDR2 YYNGEE. The CDR3 sequence is 17 residues long. This CDR3 is CASSVESSPGQGYEQYF. CDR3 in DNA: TGTGCCAGCAGCGTAGAGTCGTCTCCGGGACAGGGCTACGAGCAGTACTTC.

The rearrangement uses TRBV7-9 and TRBJ2-3, with 12 bases identical to TRBD1. The V gene's germline CDR1 is SEHNR and CDR2 FQNEAQ (reference sequence). This CDR3 comprises 16 residues. V lost 4 bases, J lost 6 bases, and 8 bases stayed unmatched. As DNA, the CDR3 is TGTGCCAGCAGCTCCACGGGACAGGGGGCAATGGATACGCAGTATTTT. This translates into CASSSTGQGAMDTQYF.

The CDR3 nucleotides read TGTGCCAGTAGTCCAGACACGGAAGAGACCCAGTACTTC. Protein product: CASSPDTEETQYF. The rearrangement joins TRBV19 to TRBJ2-5; D is uncertain. Trimming stripped 5 bases from V and 3 bases from J, with 10 bases between. Germline V CDR1 and CDR2: LNHDA, SQIVND (reference sequence). This CDR3 has 13 residues.

This chain connects TRBV29-1 to TRBJ2-1; 11 bases are shared with TRBD2. The germline CDR1 and CDR2 sequences are SQVTM and ANQGSEA. The V and J ends lost 8 bases and 9 bases, in that order; junction bases with no gene match: 9. The CDR3 contains 13 residues. The CDR3 reads CSFSLAGVVEQFF. The CDR3 DNA follows: TGCAGCTTTTCACTAGCGGGAGTCGTTGAGCAGTTCTTC.

This sequence joins TRBV19 and TRBJ2-7; 11 positions agree with TRBD2. The germline CDR1 and CDR2 sequences are LNHDA and SQIVND (reference sequence). The junction had 2 bases not matched to a gene; V was cut back by 4 bases and J by 3 bases. The CDR3 has 14 amino acids. CDR3 bases: TGTGCCAGTAGTACCCTAGCGGGAGGCTACGAGCAGTACTTC. Amino acids: CASSTLAGGYEQYF.

This clone showed up just a few times. This rearrangement joins TRBV5-4 to TRBJ1-3; maybe TRBD1 (6 bases). From germline, CDR1 is SGHNT and CDR2 YYREEE (reference sequence). V was clipped by 4 bases and J by 0 bases, with 17 bases between them. The CDR3 contains 17 residues. The CDR3 protein is CASSRALQGGSGNTIYF. The CDR3 bases are TGTGCCAGCAGCCGGGCCCTACAGGGTGGCTCTGGAAACACCATATATTTT.